This T cell receptor (beta chain) originates from a study of blood T cells in healthy people across ages. This clonotype has a handful of counts. Through a sample-barcoded 5' primer and a J-beta primer mix, a second PCR was run for roughly 6 to 12 cycles. TCRdb re-called the 5' RACE reads through MiXCR, storing one row per CDR3 protein. The table has about 840,000 distinct CDR3 sequences, almost 30% seen once. Germline V gives CDR1 SNHLY, CDR2 FYNNEI. There are 14 residues in the CDR3. J gave up 4 bases and V 5 bases, and 4 bases lay outside the gene matches. The same data also contributed to another study, on T cells of mothers and their children.

The clonotype was recovered from a woman in her 40s in good health. Sequencing was performed on blood. The rearrangement joins TRBV2 to TRBJ1-5, with 8 bases aligning to TRBD1. CDR3 in DNA: TGTGCCAGCAGTCGAAGACAGGGGAATCAGCCCCAGCATTTT. It codes for CASSRRQGNQPQHF.